Shown below are 27 T cell receptor beta chains from a single sample sequenced in a study of CD8+ T cells in alopecia areata. The treatment here: oral pan-JAK inhibitor, 5-10 mg twice daily. RNA was isolated and reverse transcribed to cDNA, the sequencing template. Profiled with immunoSEQ multiplex PCR; TCRdb holds only in-frame clones, not every one. The data show 95,000 to 110,000 clones, 80% to 90% seen once. This sample comprised CD8+ T cells sorted from blood, obtained between weeks 30 and 35, from a patient treated with tofacitinib. The origin of the receptors is a human donor with alopecia areata.

V is TRBV6-5 and J is TRBJ2-1; D not certain. V lost 0 bases, J lost 2 bases, and 5 bases lay in between. In germline, CDR1 is MNHEY, CDR2 SVGAGI. This CDR3 spans 14 amino acids. CDR3 DNA sequence: TGTGCCAGCAGTTACTCGCAGACCTACAATGAGCAGTTCTTC. It translates to CASSYSQTYNEQFF.

This chain uses TRBV29-1 with TRBJ2-3; D is undetermined. The CDR3 consists of 16 residues. Trimming pared 2 bases from V and 1 base from J, leaving 16 bases between. The germline V gene encodes CDR1 SQVTM and CDR2 ANQGSEA. CDR3 sequence (DNA): TGCAGCGTTGAACATGGTTTTGAGACGGGCACAGATACGCAGTATTTT. Residues: CSVEHGFETGTDTQYF.

The V call is TRBV14, the J call TRBJ1-2; weak D call: TRBD1 (5 bases). Germline-derived CDR1 and CDR2 are SGHDN and FVKESK. Trimming left V 0 bases short and J 8 bases short, with 19 bases between. This CDR3 has 16 residues. This CDR3 is CASSQDTSRGRGGYTF. The CDR3 DNA follows: TGTGCCAGCAGCCAAGACACATCAAGGGGAAGGGGCGGCTACACCTTC.

This chain joins TRBV30 and TRBJ2-2; possibly TRBD2 for D (6 bases). With 5 bases removed from V and 1 base from J, the gap between germline ends came to 14 bases. Germline-derived CDR1 and CDR2 are GTSNPN and SVGIG (reference sequence). This CDR3 contains 15 residues. This chain's CDR3 is CAWVPNSGNTGELFF. The DNA for the CDR3 is TGTGCCTGGGTCCCAAATAGCGGGAACACCGGGGAGCTGTTTTTT.

V is TRBV30 and J is TRBJ2-5; D unclear. The DNA matches TRBJ2-7 better at its end, which makes the J call doubtful. This CDR3 comprises 14 residues. From germline, CDR1 is GTSNPN and CDR2 SVGIG (reference sequence). The CDR3 protein is CAWASWESSYEQYF. The CDR3 bases are TGTGCCTGGGCGAGTTGGGAAAGCTCCTACGAGCAGTACTTC.

The J gene is TRBJ1-2, the V gene TRBV7-9; D gene ambiguous. The V end lost 1 base, the J end lost 6 bases, and 15 bases lay between the germline ends. Germline V gives CDR1 SEHNR, CDR2 FQNEAQ (reference sequence). This CDR3 comprises 15 residues. The CDR3 spells CASSLVNYEADGYTF. CDR3 coding DNA: TGTGCCAGCAGCTTAGTTAACTACGAGGCGGATGGCTACACCTTC.

The chain links TRBV29-1 to TRBJ2-7; 10 positions match TRBD2. The V gene's germline CDR1 is SQVTM and CDR2 ANQGSEA. V lost 4 bases, J lost 1 base, and 10 bases stayed unmatched. This CDR3 comprises 16 residues. The CDR3 DNA follows: TGCAGCGTTGGGGGGCTAGCGGGGGTCTCGTCCTACGAGCAGTACTTC. Residues: CSVGGLAGVSSYEQYF.

This sequence joins TRBV25-1 and TRBJ2-3, with D tentatively TRBD2 (5 bases). The V end was cut by 7 bases, the J end by 8 bases, with 10 bases between. Germline CDR1 is MGHDK and CDR2 is SYGVNS. The CDR3 extends over 11 amino acids. The CDR3 bases are TGTGCCAGCACCCTTGGGAGTACGCAGTATTTT. Protein product: CASTLGSTQYF. Full variable domain (rest looked up from reference TRBV25-1 and TRBJ2-3): EADIYQTPRYLVIGTGKKITLECSQTMGHDKMYWYQQDPGMELHLIHYSYGVNSTEKGDLSSESTVSRIRTEHFPLTLESARPSHTSQYLCASTLGSTQYFGPGTRLTVL.

The chain carries TRBV14 and TRBJ2-1; TRBD2 matches at 13 bases. This CDR3 contains 14 residues. Germline V gene data show CDR1 as SGHDN and CDR2 as FVKESK. V lost 4 bases and J lost 6; bases outside the gene matches: 0. The CDR3 DNA is TGTGCCAGCAGCCGGACTAGCGGGGGCAATGAGCAGTTCTTC. Protein sequence: CASSRTSGGNEQFF.

The chain links TRBV4-1 to TRBJ2-2; D is unresolved. Germline loops: CDR1 MGHRA, CDR2 YSYEKL. V was cut by 4 bases and J by 1 base, with 4 bases left in between. This CDR3 comprises 13 residues. This CDR3 reads CASSPENTGELFF. CDR3 DNA: TGCGCCAGCAGCCCAGAGAACACCGGGGAGCTGTTTTTT.

There are a few counts of this clone. CDR3 sequence reads: CASSLTHGTLRETQYF. Written as DNA, the CDR3 is TGTGCCAGCAGCTTGACACACGGGACCTTGCGGGAGACCCAGTACTTC. This chain links TRBV5-4 with TRBJ2-5; D may correspond to TRBD1 or TRBD2 (5 bases each). The CDR3 loop spans 16 amino acids. V was cut by 1 base and J by 5 bases, with 18 bases left in between. In germline, CDR1 is SGHNT, CDR2 YYREEE (reference sequence).

The genes are TRBV9 and TRBJ2-1, with unresolved D. The germline V gene has CDR1 SGDLS and CDR2 YYNGEE. The CDR3 consists of 16 residues. Trimming shortened V by 4 bases and J by 4 bases, and 18 bases separated the two germline ends. The CDR3 spells CASSLELGPSYNEQFF. CDR3 sequence (DNA): TGTGCCAGCAGCCTAGAGCTTGGGCCGAGTTACAATGAGCAGTTCTTC.

This chain links TRBV27 with TRBJ1-2; tentatively, D is TRBD1 (5 bases). Trimming stripped 2 bases from V and 3 bases from J, with 19 bases between. This CDR3 is built from 17 residues. The germline CDR1 and CDR2 sequences are MNHEY and SMNVEV (reference sequence). For the CDR3, the DNA is TGTGCCAGCAGTTTAAGCCCTAAACTTGGGGACTACTATGGCTACACCTTC. Amino acids: CASSLSPKLGDYYGYTF.

The gene calls are TRBV19 and TRBJ2-7; 10 positions agree with TRBD1. Germline CDR1 is LNHDA and CDR2 is SQIVND (reference sequence). The CDR3 is 15 residues long. V shed 6 bases, J shed 5 bases, and the junction held 10 bases outside the gene matches. DNA for the CDR3: TGTGCCAGTAGCTTTGGGACAGGGGAAATTGACGAGCAGTACTTC. It translates to CASSFGTGEIDEQYF.

The rearrangement links TRBV7-3 to TRBJ1-5; 7 nucleotides align to TRBD1. The V and J ends lost 5 bases and 1 base, in that order; junction bases with no gene match: 8. The germline V gene encodes CDR1 SGHTA and CDR2 FQGTGA. This CDR3 has 16 residues. The CDR3 spells CASSQTTGLSNQPQHF. The CDR3 nucleotides are TGTGCCAGCAGCCAGACGACAGGGTTAAGCAATCAGCCCCAGCATTTT.

The gene calls are TRBV29-1 and TRBJ2-1, with D unresolved. This CDR3 has 12 residues. Germline CDR1 reads SQVTM; CDR2 reads ANQGSEA. The ends were cut back, 6 bases at V and 6 bases at J, with 12 bases in the middle. CDR3 protein: CSVVDTGNEQFF. As DNA, the CDR3 is TGCAGCGTCGTGGATACCGGCAATGAGCAGTTCTTC.

The rearrangement joins TRBV11-2 to TRBJ1-5; D gene unclear. The CDR3 extends over 15 amino acids. Germline values: CDR1 SGHAT, CDR2 FQNNGV. V was shortened by 1 base and J by 8 bases, with 15 bases between the two germline ends. The DNA for the CDR3 is TGTGCCAGCAGCTTAGGTACGAGCAGCGGGGAGCCCCAGCATTTT. It is translated as CASSLGTSSGEPQHF.

The rearrangement links TRBV19 to TRBJ1-1; D unresolved. CDR3 size: 11 residues. Germline assignment: CDR1 LNHDA and CDR2 SQIVND (reference sequence). V lost 4 bases to trimming and J lost 3 bases, with 3 bases between them. The DNA of the CDR3 is TGTGCCAGTAGTACGGACACTGAAGCTTTCTTT. Protein sequence: CASSTDTEAFF.

On this clone: Different DNA sequences within this sample yield the same CDR3. The chain uses TRBV9 and TRBJ2-5; D could derive from TRBD1 or TRBD2 (6 bases each). Germline CDR1 reads SGDLS; CDR2 reads YYNGEE. There are 14 residues in the CDR3. V was trimmed by 0 bases and J by 3 bases, leaving 9 bases between them. CDR3 nucleotides: TGTGCCAGCAGCGTAGTGGGGGGCGAAGAGACCCAGTACTTC. Translation: CASSVVGGEETQYF.

V is TRBV9 and J is TRBJ1-2; no reliable D call. V was cut by 3 bases and J by 2 bases, with 5 bases left in between. The CDR3 totals 12 residues. Germline assignment: CDR1 SGDLS and CDR2 YYNGEE. The CDR3 coding sequence is TGTGCCAGCAGCGCTGGGAACTATGGCTACACCTTC. Protein product: CASSAGNYGYTF.

The chain has TRBV11-2 and TRBJ2-1, with D unclear. Trimming removed 3 bases from V and 1 base from J, with 7 bases in between. This CDR3 is 14 amino acids long. Germline V CDR1 and CDR2: SGHAT, FQNNGV. CDR3 nucleotides: TGTGCCAGCAGCTTCCCCTCATCCTACAATGAGCAGTTCTTC. Its translation: CASSFPSSYNEQFF.

V usage is TRBV11-2 and J usage is TRBJ2-1, with D tentatively TRBD2 (5 bases). Germline CDR1 and CDR2: SGHAT and FQNNGV. Between the trimmed V and J ends, which lost 4 bases and 6 bases, there was a span of 19 bases. The CDR3 is 16 residues long. DNA for the CDR3: TGTGCCAGCAGCTCGCTAGCATCCCAAGAAACCAATGAGCAGTTCTTC. Amino acid sequence: CASSSLASQETNEQFF.

This clone was found a few times. The chain has TRBV6-5 and TRBJ2-1; 13 positions match TRBD2. J was trimmed by 8 bases and V by 6 bases; bases with no gene match: 7. Germline CDR1 reads MNHEY; CDR2 reads SVGAGI. The CDR3 covers 15 residues. Written as DNA, the CDR3 is TGTGCCAGCAGATTTGGACTAGCGGGAGTCGATGAGCAGTTCTTC. Its translation is CASRFGLAGVDEQFF.

Here the CDR3 reads CASSWGAGEFSYEQYF. The CDR3 nucleotides are TGTGCCAGCAGCTGGGGAGCGGGGGAGTTCTCCTACGAGCAGTACTTC. The chain links TRBV5-6 to TRBJ2-7; 8 nucleotides align to TRBD2. The CDR3 runs 16 residues. CDR1 is SGHDT, CDR2 YYEEEE, per germline. V gave up 3 bases and J gave up 0 bases; unmatched junction bases: 8. The whole variable domain, filled in from reference TRBV5-6 and TRBJ2-7, reads DAGVTQSPTHLIKTRGQQVTLRCSPKSGHDTVSWYQQALGQGPQFIFQYYEEEERQRGNFPDRFSGHQFPNYSSELNVNALLLGDSALYLCASSWGAGEFSYEQYFGPGTRLTVT.

V and J are TRBV29-1 and TRBJ2-2; no clear D. The V gene's germline CDR1 is SQVTM and CDR2 ANQGSEA. This CDR3 is built from 13 residues. Trimming shortened V by 7 bases and J by 1 base, and 10 bases separated the two germline ends. CDR3 DNA: TGCAGCGACAAAATACAGAACACCGGGGAGCTGTTTTTT. Its protein is CSDKIQNTGELFF.

As DNA, the CDR3 is TGTGCCAGCACCTGGACAGGGGCTCCCTACGAGCAGTACTTC. Its translation is CASTWTGAPYEQYF. The genes are TRBV7-9 and TRBJ2-7, with TRBD1 identical over 9 bases. Looked up from germline, CDR1 is SEHNR and CDR2 is FQNEAQ (reference sequence). The CDR3 consists of 14 residues. Trimming took 7 bases from V and 2 from J; bases not matched to a gene: 6.

Only one count was recorded for this clone. V is TRBV27 and J is TRBJ2-1; 9 positions agree with TRBD2. J gave up 4 bases and V 5 bases, and 12 bases lay outside the gene matches. Germline CDR1 MNHEY, CDR2 SMNVEV (reference sequence). CDR3 size: 17 residues. The CDR3 DNA follows: TGTGCCAGCAGTCCGGGGGGTAGCGGGAGATTATACAATGAGCAGTTCTTC. This sequence encodes CASSPGGSGRLYNEQFF.